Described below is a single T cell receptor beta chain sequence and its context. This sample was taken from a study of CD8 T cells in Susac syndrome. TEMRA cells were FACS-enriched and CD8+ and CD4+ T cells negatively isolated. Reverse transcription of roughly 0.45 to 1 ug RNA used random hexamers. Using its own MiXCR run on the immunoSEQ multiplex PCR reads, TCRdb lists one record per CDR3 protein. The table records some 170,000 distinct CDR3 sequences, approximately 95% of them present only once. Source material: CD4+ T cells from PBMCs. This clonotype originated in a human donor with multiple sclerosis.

The CDR3 coding sequence is TGTGCCATCAGTGTGGGCAGATATGGCTACACCTTC. The encoded protein is CAISVGRYGYTF. The chain couples TRBV10-3 to TRBJ1-2; D is uncertain. V lost 4 bases, J lost 5 bases, and 8 bases lay in between. The CDR3 runs 12 residues. CDR1 is ENHRY, CDR2 SYGVKD, per germline.